This T cell receptor (beta chain) was recovered during a study of T cells after yellow fever vaccination. Study-level background: Fractions of low cell number were prepared using SMART-Seq v4 Ultra Low Input.

Study results and limitations: Almost none of the vaccine-responding clonotypes turned up in sorted memory subsets on day 0, the data showed. At around 95% for CD4 and 88% for CD8, most primary-vaccination clones showed up again after the booster.

Trimming removed 6 bases at V and 0 bases at J, with 15 bases between. This CDR3 has 16 amino acids. Germline CDR1 reads SEHNR; CDR2 reads FQNEAQ (reference sequence). Researchers made TCR cDNA using 5'RACE template switching, and this step added a universal primer site and UMIs. TCRdb re-called the 5' RACE reads with MiXCR, one entry per CDR3 protein. The sample has over 45,000 distinct CDR3 sequences, 5.5% to 6% seen once. The chain couples TRBV7-9 to TRBJ2-1; D may be TRBD1 (6 bases). This receptor was obtained from a man in his late teens or twenties who received the YFV17D yellow fever vaccine. Here the sequenced sample was PBMCs, either bulk or a sorted T-cell subset (CD4+, CD8+, memory, or dextramer-sorted; not recorded which), taken on the day of the yellow fever booster vaccination. The CDR3 reads CASSQSRGSSYNEQFF. The CDR3, as DNA: TGTGCCAGCAGTCAAAGCAGGGGCAGCTCCTACAATGAGCAGTTCTTC.